This TCR beta chain was retrieved from a study of blood T cell repertoires in COVID-19. For the study at large: PBMCs, B-cell-depleted T cells, or T cells provided the cDNA or gDNA that made up the material.

In the original analysis: Scientists estimated how many nucleated cells there were by amplifying reference gene primers. Data came from immunoSEQ multiplex PCR; TCRdb stores just in-frame clones and leaves some out. V, J and clone size reflect that table, while D and trimming were determined from the DNA. The sample has around 330,000 clones; roughly 90% are singletons. Only a few counts were recorded for this clone. The CDR3 extends over 14 amino acids. Germline values: CDR1 MDHEN, CDR2 SYDVKM. V lost 6 bases and J lost 4, with 13 bases in between. The chain couples TRBV28 to TRBJ1-3, with D perhaps TRBD1 (5 bases). The specimen sequenced was peripheral blood. This sequence was found in a woman aged 45 to 65 with active or convalescent COVID-19. This CDR3 is CASRLTGPGNTIYF. DNA for the CDR3: TGTGCCAGCAGGCTTACAGGACCCGGAAACACCATATATTTT.